The entry below describes one TCR beta chain. The antigen is unknown. Looked up from germline, CDR1 is GTSNPN and CDR2 is SVGIG (reference sequence). The CDR3 sequence is 15 residues long. The V segment lost 2 bases and the J segment 3 bases; nucleotides outside the gene matches: 4. Amplification used 60 Vbeta primers and 13 Jbeta primers. Measured with immunoSEQ multiplex PCR; TCRdb has only the in-frame clones, and not every one. In the table there are roughly 97,000 clones, over 75% of which are singletons. This sample is drawn from a study of cytomegalovirus exposure and HLA in healthy donors. Overall study findings and caveats: High specificity and sensitivity for cytomegalovirus status were reported for the classifier. Researchers reportedly found TCR beta sequences accurately predicted most subjects' HLA-A and HLA-B alleles. CMV antigen specificity was confirmed in vitro for a few CMV-associated chains.

V and J are TRBV30 and TRBJ2-3, with TRBD2 matching over 11 bases. The sequence was obtained from a man aged 35-49 years in good health and CMV-seropositive. The material sequenced was PBMCs. In DNA form, the CDR3 reads TGTGCCTGGAGTCTACTAGCGGGAGAGACAGATACGCAGTATTTT. As protein: CAWSLLAGETDTQYF.